The T cell receptor (beta chain) described here comes from a study of monozygotic twins with inflammatory bowel disease. TCRdb reprocessed the 5' RACE reads, with one entry per CDR3 protein and no DNA. The sample's table shows approximately 340,000 distinct CDR3 sequences. Per germline, CDR1 SEHNR and CDR2 FQNEAQ (reference sequence). The CDR3 totals 11 residues. The authors isolated total RNA from whole blood without sorting T cells. This receptor was taken from a human donor with ulcerative colitis or Crohn's disease, or a healthy co-twin of an affected twin (not recorded which). The rearrangement joins TRBV7-9 to TRBJ1-1; TCRdb designates TRBD1, a call that cannot be tested without DNA. Sequencing was carried out using blood. Here the CDR3 reads CASSFQGTAFF. The full variable domain, with the rest looked up from reference TRBV7-9 and TRBJ1-1, is DTGVSQNPRHKITKRGQNVTFRCDPISEHNRLYWYRQTLGQGPEFLTYFQNEAQLEKSRLLSDRFSAERPKGSFSTLEIQRTEQGDSAMYLCASSFQGTAFFGQGTRLTVV.